This record concerns one TCR beta chain sequence. Its antigen target is currently unknown. No base quality values were provided; no much bigger clone lies one nucleotide off. Relative to germline, V is 7 bases shorter and J is 1 base shorter, with 11 bases between their ends. CDR1 and CDR2 were assigned from the germline V gene (reference sequence) as LNHDA and SQIVND. The cysteine opens and the phenylalanine closes a CDR3 of 14 amino acids. The sequence is cut down to CDR3 DNA, 42 bases in frame from base 1. The data were obtained in a study of blood T cell repertoires in COVID-19 (TCRdb year 2020). Study-wide context: Samples from collaborators originated in the United States, Italy and Spain and spanned both the acute and convalescent phases of COVID-19. The material from the prospective study consisted of cDNA or gDNA derived from T cells, B-cell-depleted T cells, or PBMCs. The repertoires were released in a freely available public database intended as a resource for research on the immune response to SARS-CoV-2. A de-identified subject ID, COVID-19 status, age in years and sex were almost always included in the sample metadata. Samples were obtained from the ongoing ImmuneRACE study (first 160 participants) and from approximately 1,200 subjects provided by 6 global collaborators. Subjects who had been exposed to COVID-19, were actively infected with it, or had recovered from it provided the deeply sampled blood TCRbeta repertoires that made up the dataset. Where available, HLA class I and class II types were obtained from metadata supplied by the sample provider rather than from assay-based typing.

TCRbeta CDR3 regions were amplified from genomic DNA by means of the immunoSEQ Assay, a bias-controlled multiplex PCR. Regarding the original processing steps: The number of nucleated cells in each sample was estimated from the amplification of reference gene primers within the assay. To quantify the absolute abundance of each unique TCRbeta CDR3 rearrangement, sequence reads were collapsed and filtered. For each sample, productive Simpson clonality was calculated as the square root of Simpson's diversity index across productive rearrangements. TCRdb provides this immuneACCESS table in a form limited to in-frame rearrangements. Some clones are lacking; in checked studies, under half of them reflect an unresolved V gene, and why the rest are absent is not known. V and J calls and clone size are as listed in that table; D and trimming were resolved from the DNA. This sample has 50,000 to 75,000 clones in its table, and around four fifths of those were observed once. The ten largest clones take up about a fifth of the sample.

Collaborating institutions collected whole blood in K2EDTA tubes following their own protocols. For TCRbeta analysis, collaborators shipped samples as frozen whole blood, isolated PBMCs, or DNA extracted from either of those sample types. Overall study outcomes, separate from this receptor: How much clinical and demographic metadata was included differed by source and by participant, and the metadata was provided uncurated.

The chain joins TRBV19 to TRBJ1-5; the D gene cannot be resolved reliably. The receptor was isolated from an elderly woman with active or convalescent COVID-19. The material sequenced was peripheral blood. The CDR3 amino acid sequence is: CASKVSQSNQPQHF. The DNA is as follows: TGTGCCAGTAAAGTGTCCCAGAGCAATCAGCCCCAGCATTTT.